A single T cell receptor (beta chain) is shown here with its context. The data were produced by immunoSEQ multiplex PCR, yet TCRdb's version contains in-frame clones alone and is incomplete. This sample has fewer than 50,000 clones, with around 94% found just once. The sample originates from a study of control samples from healthy donors and cancer patients. Germline values: CDR1 SGHNT, CDR2 YYREEE (reference sequence). Trimming took 3 bases from V and 4 from J, leaving 9 bases between them. The CDR3 length is 13 residues. The rearrangement joins TRBV5-4 to TRBJ2-3; D is unclear. The sample taken for sequencing was PBMCs. The receptor was isolated from a man younger than 45 with colorectal cancer. The CDR3 here is CASSSFSPDTQYF. CDR3 bases: TGTGCCAGCAGCTCGTTTTCCCCAGATACGCAGTATTTT.